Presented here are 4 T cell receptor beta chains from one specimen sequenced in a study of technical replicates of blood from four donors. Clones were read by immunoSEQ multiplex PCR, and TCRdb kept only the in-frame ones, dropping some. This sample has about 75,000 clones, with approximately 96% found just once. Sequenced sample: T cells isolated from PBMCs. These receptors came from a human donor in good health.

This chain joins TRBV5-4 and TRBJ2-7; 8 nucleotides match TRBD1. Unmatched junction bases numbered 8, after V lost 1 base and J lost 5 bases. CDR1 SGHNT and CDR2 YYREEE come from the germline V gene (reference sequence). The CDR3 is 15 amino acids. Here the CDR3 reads CASSLQGTGDHEQYF. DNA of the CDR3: TGTGCCAGCAGCTTGCAGGGGACAGGAGACCACGAGCAGTACTTC.

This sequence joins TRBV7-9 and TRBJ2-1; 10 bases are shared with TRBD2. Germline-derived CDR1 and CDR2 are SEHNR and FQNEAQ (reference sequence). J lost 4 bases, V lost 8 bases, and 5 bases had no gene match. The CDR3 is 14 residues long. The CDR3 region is CASCPLAGYNEQFF. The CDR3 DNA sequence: TGTGCCAGCTGCCCACTAGCGGGATACAATGAGCAGTTCTTC.

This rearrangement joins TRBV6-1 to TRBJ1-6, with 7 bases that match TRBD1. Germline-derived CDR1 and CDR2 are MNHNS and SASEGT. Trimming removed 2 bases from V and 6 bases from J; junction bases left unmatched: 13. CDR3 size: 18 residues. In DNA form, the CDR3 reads TGTGCCAGCAGTGAACAACCACCAGGGGGACAAACTAATTCACCCCTCCACTTT. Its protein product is CASSEQPPGGQTNSPLHF.

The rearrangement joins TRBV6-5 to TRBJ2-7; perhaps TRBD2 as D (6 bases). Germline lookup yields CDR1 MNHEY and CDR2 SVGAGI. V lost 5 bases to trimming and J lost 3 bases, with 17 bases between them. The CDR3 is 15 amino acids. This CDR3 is CASSLQGLGRYEQYF. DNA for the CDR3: TGTGCCAGCAGTCTTCAGGGACTTGGGCGCTACGAGCAGTACTTC.